This T cell receptor (beta chain) was recovered during a study of cytomegalovirus exposure and HLA in healthy donors. Study-level results: Some TCR beta chains (roughly 160 of them) were listed as cytomegalovirus-associated. A few of the chains that were CMV-associated were confirmed in vitro to be specific for CMV antigens.

This CDR3 region has 15 residues. Per germline, CDR1 SNHLY and CDR2 FYNNEI. With V trimmed by 4 bases and J by 0 bases, 1 base remained unmatched. Comment on this clone: Its cognate antigen is unknown.

Researchers ran the PCR with 60 Vbeta and 13 Jbeta primers. TCRdb's table, derived via immunoSEQ multiplex PCR, lists solely in-frame clones and lacks some. The data show roughly 140,000 clones, and the top ten clones hold roughly 2.5%. The sample was PBMCs. The chain is built from TRBV2 and TRBJ2-2, with 8 bases that match TRBD1. This TCR was recovered from a man aged 35 to 55 in good health and CMV-seronegative. The CDR3 bases are TGTGCCAGCAGTGTGGGACAGGCGAACACCGGGGAGCTGTTTTTT. Translating gives CASSVGQANTGELFF.